This T cell receptor beta chain appears in the sequencing data of a study of CD8 T cells in ankylosing spondylitis. This CDR3 has 16 residues. Germline CDR1 reads SGHAT; CDR2 reads FQNNGV. Trimming took off 1 base at V and 7 bases at J, with 19 bases between the two ends. Study-wide results and limits: Ankylosing spondylitis blood appeared to carry a characteristic TCR beta motif of roughly eight highly homologous variants. Disease-linked clones reportedly showed significant enrichment in matched ankylosing spondylitis synovial fluid.

A single record per CDR3 protein comes from TCRdb applying MiXCR to the 5' RACE reads. The sample contains 220,000 or so distinct CDR3 sequences, around 16% of which appear only once. A few counts support this clonotype. Its antigen is currently unknown. The clonotype originates from a male donor with ankylosing spondylitis. V gene TRBV11-2 combines with J gene TRBJ1-2; D may be TRBD1 (5 bases). Sequencing used blood, either unsorted or a sorted T cell fraction (not recorded which). DNA for the CDR3: TGTGCCAGCAGCTTAGTAGTTGGGATCGGGGCCGGTGGCTACACCTTC. It codes for CASSLVVGIGAGGYTF.